The 21 T cell receptor beta chains listed next were all sequenced from one sample in a study of blood T cell repertoires in COVID-19. Here immunoSEQ multiplex PCR was the method, and the copy in TCRdb shows in-frame clones only, minus some. The table records 190,000 or so clones, around 83% of them present only once. Material: peripheral blood. The receptors come from a woman in her twenties or thirties with active or convalescent COVID-19.

The rearrangement joins TRBV29-1 to TRBJ2-1; 12 positions match TRBD2. Germline CDR1 and CDR2: SQVTM and ANQGSEA. The CDR3 totals 15 residues. Losses at the gene ends were 3 bases for V and 2 bases for J; bases not matched to a gene: 2. The CDR3 reads CSVDGLAGTYNEQFF. CDR3 DNA sequence: TGCAGCGTTGATGGACTAGCGGGAACCTACAATGAGCAGTTCTTC.

J is TRBJ1-1 and V is TRBV19, with 9 bases fitting TRBD1. After removal of 7 bases from V and 0 bases from J, the junction contained 3 bases not matched to a gene. Germline V gene data show CDR1 as LNHDA and CDR2 as SQIVND (reference sequence). This CDR3 has 14 amino acids. The CDR3 region has the DNA TGTGCCAGTAAGGACAGGGGATTGAACACTGAAGCTTTCTTT. This sequence encodes CASKDRGLNTEAFF.

CDR3 in DNA: TGCGCCAGCAGCGGCGGGACTAATGAAAAACTGTTTTTT. Translation: CASSGGTNEKLFF. This chain connects TRBV5-1 to TRBJ1-4; D is unresolved. Per germline, CDR1 SGHRS and CDR2 YFSETQ. Trimming removed 4 bases from V and 2 bases from J, with 6 bases in between. This CDR3 spans 13 amino acids.

The CDR3 protein is CASKLAGGNKQFF. CDR3 in DNA: TGTGCCAGCAAGCTAGCGGGAGGGAATAAGCAGTTCTTC. The V gene is TRBV5-6, the J gene TRBJ2-1; TRBD2 agrees at 12 bases. The V gene's germline CDR1 is SGHDT and CDR2 YYEEEE. V lost 6 bases and J lost 11; bases outside the gene matches: 6. This CDR3 is 13 amino acids long. The full variable domain, rest sourced from reference TRBV5-6 and TRBJ2-1, is DAGVTQSPTHLIKTRGQQVTLRCSPKSGHDTVSWYQQALGQGPQFIFQYYEEEERQRGNFPDRFSGHQFPNYSSELNVNALLLGDSALYLCASKLAGGNKQFFGPGTRLTVL.

This chain connects TRBV15 to TRBJ1-5; the match to TRBD1 covers 8 bases. Germline trimming cut 5 bases from V and 4 bases from J; bases unmatched to any gene: 4. This CDR3 has 14 amino acids. Germline assignment: CDR1 LNHNV and CDR2 YYDKDF (reference sequence). In nucleotides, the CDR3 is TGTGCCACCAGCCTTCGGACAGGGAATCAGCCCCAGCATTTT. The encoded protein is CATSLRTGNQPQHF. Based on the CDR3 plus reference TRBV15 and TRBJ1-5, the full variable domain is DAMVIQNPRYQVTQFGKPVTLSCSQTLNHNVMYWYQQKSSQAPKLLFHYYDKDFNNEADTPDNFQSRRPNTSFCFLDIRSPGLGDTAMYLCATSLRTGNQPQHFGDGTRLSIL.

V is TRBV19 and J is TRBJ1-6; 8 bases map to TRBD1. Germline CDR1 LNHDA, CDR2 SQIVND (reference sequence). The CDR3 covers 16 residues. V was pared by 2 bases and J by 10 bases, with 10 bases of the junction left unmatched. As DNA, the CDR3 is TGTGCCAGTAGTATACGCTGGACAGGGCAAGGCTCACCCCTCCACTTT. Translating gives CASSIRWTGQGSPLHF.

The genes are TRBV5-6 and TRBJ2-2; 9 bases fit TRBD2. Looked up from germline, CDR1 is SGHDT and CDR2 is YYEEEE. CDR3 size: 16 residues. Unmatched junction bases numbered 4, after V lost 0 bases and J lost 4 bases. The CDR3: CASSLGGRAVTGELFF. CDR3 bases: TGTGCCAGCAGCTTGGGCGGGAGGGCTGTCACCGGGGAGCTGTTTTTT. The full variable domain, with the rest looked up from reference TRBV5-6 and TRBJ2-2, is DAGVTQSPTHLIKTRGQQVTLRCSPKSGHDTVSWYQQALGQGPQFIFQYYEEEERQRGNFPDRFSGHQFPNYSSELNVNALLLGDSALYLCASSLGGRAVTGELFFGEGSRLTVL.

Details on this clone: Other DNA variants within this sample encode the same CDR3. The chain joins TRBV19 to TRBJ1-1; a weak D match, TRBD1 (5 bases). The CDR3 is 13 residues long. CDR1 is LNHDA and CDR2 is SQIVND in the germline V gene (reference sequence). V dropped 3 bases and J dropped 4 bases, with 9 bases sitting between them. CDR3 sequence (DNA): TGTGCCAGTAGTATCGGGGGTGGCACTGAAGCTTTCTTT. The encoded protein is CASSIGGGTEAFF. Full variable domain (missing parts from reference TRBV19 and TRBJ1-1): DGGITQSPKYLFRKEGQNVTLSCEQNLNHDAMYWYRQDPGQGLRLIYYSQIVNDFQKGDIAEGYSVSREKKESFPLTVTSAQKNPTAFYLCASSIGGGTEAFFGQGTRLTVV.

The rearrangement uses TRBV12-5 and TRBJ2-6; a weak D match, TRBD1 (5 bases). The V end lost 1 base, the J end lost 2 bases, and 6 bases lay between the germline ends. The CDR3 is 15 residues long. Germline V gene data show CDR1 as LGHNT and CDR2 as FRNRAP. CDR3 residues: CASGLGQTGANVLTF. Here the CDR3 DNA reads TGTGCTAGTGGTTTGGGACAGACTGGGGCCAACGTCCTGACTTTC. Complete variable domain (other parts from reference TRBV12-5 and TRBJ2-6): DARVTQTPRHKVTEMGQEVTMRCQPILGHNTVFWYRQTMMQGLELLAYFRNRAPLDDSGMPKDRFSAEMPDATLATLKIQPSEPRDSAVYFCASGLGQTGANVLTFGAGSRLTVL.

The chain recombines TRBV4-2 with TRBJ2-1, with 16 bases identical to TRBD2. The CDR3 consists of 22 residues. CDR1 is LGHNA, CDR2 YNFKEQ, per germline. The V gene end was trimmed by 2 bases and the J gene end by 0 bases; junction bases not matched to a gene: 13. This CDR3 is CASSQTLPGLAGGLGSYNEQFF. CDR3 nucleotides: TGTGCCAGCAGCCAAACTCTCCCGGGACTAGCGGGGGGGCTCGGCTCCTACAATGAGCAGTTCTTC.

The rearrangement links TRBV30 to TRBJ2-3, with TRBD2 as a possible D gene (5 bases). The germline V gene has CDR1 GTSNPN and CDR2 SVGIG (reference sequence). Trimming removed 2 bases at V and 2 bases at J, with 8 bases between. The CDR3 has 13 amino acids. Here the CDR3 reads CAWSRTDTDTQYF. CDR3 DNA sequence: TGTGCCTGGAGTAGGACTGACACAGATACGCAGTATTTT.

The V gene is TRBV27, the J gene TRBJ2-1; 7 bases fit TRBD1. V was clipped by 6 bases and J by 9 bases; unmatched bases: 17. The germline V gene has CDR1 MNHEY and CDR2 SMNVEV (reference sequence). The CDR3 is made up of 16 amino acids. DNA for the CDR3: TGTGCCAGCAGAGATCACGGGACAGCGGTCCGGGGTGAGCAGTTCTTC. Translated: CASRDHGTAVRGEQFF.

J is TRBJ1-4 and V is TRBV2; D remains unclear. V was cut by 6 bases and J by 2 bases, with 13 bases left in between. Germline V gene sequence: CDR1 SNHLY, CDR2 FYNNEI. CDR3 length: 15 residues. The CDR3 nucleotides are TGTGCCAGCAGGGGAGGGTCCGGGACTAATGAAAAACTGTTTTTT. Residues: CASRGGSGTNEKLFF.

The J gene is TRBJ2-1, the V gene TRBV7-6, with D unclear. The V end was cut by 3 bases, the J end by 6 bases, with 6 bases between. There are 12 residues in the CDR3. The germline V gene has CDR1 SGHVS and CDR2 FNYEAQ. The chain's CDR3 is CASSFIGNEQFF. Written as DNA, the CDR3 is TGTGCCAGCAGCTTCATCGGCAATGAGCAGTTCTTC.

The table lists this clone with a count of one. This rearrangement joins TRBV9 to TRBJ2-3, with TRBD2 as a possible D gene (5 bases). The length of the CDR3 is 15 residues. In germline, CDR1 is SGDLS, CDR2 YYNGEE. The V end was cut by 0 bases, the J end by 6 bases, with 14 bases between. The CDR3 DNA reads as TGTGCCAGCAGCGTAGACCGGGGTGCCGGGGATACGCAGTATTTT. It yields the protein CASSVDRGAGDTQYF.

The chain uses TRBV16 and TRBJ2-3; perhaps TRBD2 as D (5 bases). CDR3 length: 14 amino acids. Looked up from germline, CDR1 is KGHSY and CDR2 is FQNENV. V shed 0 bases and J shed 4 bases, with 8 bases lying between them. The CDR3 sequence: CASSQSSSADTQYF. In DNA, the CDR3 is TGTGCCAGCAGCCAATCAAGTAGCGCAGATACGCAGTATTTT.

V and J are TRBV15 and TRBJ1-3; tentative D call: TRBD1 (5 bases). The CDR3 covers 13 residues. Germline CDR1 and CDR2: LNHNV and YYDKDF (reference sequence). Deletions cut 5 bases from V and 8 bases from J, with 13 bases between. Here the CDR3 DNA reads TGTGCCACCAGCGTGGGGCGGAGGGACACCATATATTTT. It translates to CATSVGRRDTIYF.

This clone was detected only once. The chain couples TRBV11-2 to TRBJ2-7, with D possibly being TRBD1 (5 bases). CDR1 and CDR2 from the germline V gene are SGHAT and FQNNGV. The germline V and J ends were trimmed by 0 bases and 4 bases, with 13 bases remaining between them. The length of the CDR3 is 15 residues. The CDR3 sequence is CASSLDYRTNYEQYF. CDR3 nucleotide sequence: TGTGCCAGCAGCTTAGATTATAGGACAAATTACGAGCAGTACTTC.

This clone was detected a few times. The CDR3 loop is CASSHSGTGGRTEAFF. The CDR3 region has the DNA TGCGCCAGCAGCCACTCCGGGACAGGGGGAAGGACTGAAGCTTTCTTT. The chain has TRBV5-1 and TRBJ1-1; TRBD1 matches 11 bases. This CDR3 has 16 amino acids. With 4 bases clipped from V and 5 bases from J, the junction kept 10 bases outside the gene matches. The V gene's germline CDR1 is SGHRS and CDR2 YFSETQ.

This clone was detected once. The rearrangement joins TRBV12-3 or TRBV12-4 to TRBJ1-6; 9 bases align to TRBD1. J was trimmed by 13 bases and V by 1 base; bases with no gene match: 2. This CDR3 has 13 amino acids. The CDR3 DNA is TGTGCCAGCAGTTTAGGGGACAGGGTGCCCCTCCACTTT. This sequence encodes CASSLGDRVPLHF.

The V gene is TRBV5-4, the J gene TRBJ2-1; a possible D gene is TRBD1 (5 bases). Germline loops: CDR1 SGHNT, CDR2 YYREEE (reference sequence). The CDR3 has 12 amino acids. V was cut by 4 bases and J by 5 bases, with 7 bases left in between. CDR3 loop: CASSRQNNEQFF. DNA for the CDR3: TGTGCCAGCAGCCGACAGAACAATGAGCAGTTCTTC.